A selection of T cell receptor beta chains follows, all from one sample in a study of memory CD8 T cells in hepatitis C reinfection. Repertoires were generated with immunoSEQ multiplex PCR, while TCRdb's copy carries only in-frame clones and drops some. The repertoire holds tens of thousands of clones, roughly nine tenths seen once, with about 1% in the top ten. Material: naive CD8+ T cells sorted from blood. These receptors all stem from a man between 18 and 35 years old with hepatitis C virus infection. Each CDR3 is given with its conserved first and last residue. Each record gives: J gene, CDR3 length, clone size, V gene, D gene, CDR3 DNA, CDR3 protein. The D gene is left open where the match is weak. The size entry is marked missing in some rows and otherwise reads once, few, many or a size class.

TRBJ2-7 | 14 | NA | TRBV7-9 | NA | TGTGCCAGCAGCTTATACTCAGGGTCTGGCGAGCAGTACTTC | CASSLYSGSGEQYF
TRBJ2-2 | 15 | NA | TRBV6-5 | NA | TGTGCCAGCAGTTACTCTGCAGGTGGGACCGGGGAGCTGTTTTTT | CASSYSAGGTGELFF
TRBJ2-7 | 15 | NA | TRBV27 | NA | TGTGCCAGCAGTTCGACCTCCCGACATTTCTACGAGCAGTACTTC | CASSSTSRHFYEQYF
TRBJ1-2 | 15 | NA | TRBV4-1 | NA | TGCGCCAGCAGCCAAGAGTTCCCAGGCACCTATGGCTACACCTTC | CASSQEFPGTYGYTF
TRBJ2-7 | 14 | NA | TRBV27 | TRBD2 | TGTGCCAGCAGTTTAGCGGGAGAAATCTACGAGCAGTACTTC | CASSLAGEIYEQYF
TRBJ2-7 | 19 | NA | TRBV27 | TRBD2 | TGTGCCAGCAGTCCTGGGGGAGCGGTAGGAGCGGGACCCCCCTACGAGCAGTACTTC | CASSPGGAVGAGPPYEQYF
TRBJ1-2 | 11 | NA | TRBV15 | NA | TGTGCCACCAGCGGCTACTATGGCTACACCTTC | CATSGYYGYTF
TRBJ2-4 | 16 | NA | TRBV28 | TRBD1 | TGTGCCAGCAGCCAGGGACAGGGGGCGATCAAAAACATTCAGTACTTC | CASSQGQGAIKNIQYF
TRBJ2-7 | 15 | NA | TRBV28 | NA | TGTGCCAGCAGTCTCCCCGGAACAGGGCACTACGAGCAGTACTTC | CASSLPGTGHYEQYF
TRBJ1-2 | 16 | NA | TRBV7-9 | NA | TGTGCCAGCAGCCCCAGCGAGGGCCCGAACTTGTATGGCTACACCTTC | CASSPSEGPNLYGYTF
TRBJ2-3 | 16 | NA | TRBV2 | TRBD2 | TGTGCCAGCAGTGAGGTAGCGGGAGGGGGTCCAGATACGCAGTATTTT | CASSEVAGGGPDTQYF
TRBJ2-1 | 16 | NA | TRBV11-2 | TRBD1 | TGTGCCAGCAGCTTTGACAGGGGCACCCTTTACAATGAGCAGTTCTTC | CASSFDRGTLYNEQFF
TRBJ2-2 | 16 | NA | TRBV7-9 | NA | TGTGCCAGCAGCTTAGTGGGGGCGCGGAACACCGGGGAGCTGTTTTTT | CASSLVGARNTGELFF
TRBJ2-1 | 15 | NA | TRBV15 | TRBD1 | TGTGCCACCAGCAGGGACAGGGGGCTGGTCAATGAGCAGTTCTTC | CATSRDRGLVNEQFF
TRBJ1-1 | 15 | NA | TRBV5-6 | NA | TGTGCCAGCAGCTTGTGGCCGGGTATGAACACTGAAGCTTTCTTT | CASSLWPGMNTEAFF
TRBJ2-1 | 15 | NA | TRBV4-1 | TRBD1 | TGCGCCAGCGGAATCCCGGGACAGGGGGCAAATGAGCAGTTCTTC | CASGIPGQGANEQFF
TRBJ2-7 | 14 | NA | TRBV5-1 | NA | TGCGCCAGCAGTTATGACAGCTTCAACTACGAGCAGTACTTC | CASSYDSFNYEQYF
TRBJ2-1 | 16 | NA | TRBV7-2 | TRBD2 | TGTGCCAGCAGCCAGGGACTAGCGGGAGGTATGGGTGAGCAGTTCTTC | CASSQGLAGGMGEQFF
TRBJ1-6 | 15 | NA | TRBV7-9 | TRBD1 | TGTGCCAGGAAACCGTTGGACAGGAATAATTCACCCCTCCACTTT | CARKPLDRNNSPLHF
TRBJ2-7 | 14 | once | TRBV13 | TRBD1 | TGTGCCAGCAGCCCTGGACAGGGGGGGTACGAGCAGTACTTC | CASSPGQGGYEQYF
TRBJ1-1 | 19 | NA | TRBV11-2 | TRBD1 | TGTGCCAGCAGCTTAGATAGGGACAGCCCCGGGAAAATGAACACTGAAGCTTTCTTT | CASSLDRDSPGKMNTEAFF
TRBJ2-7 | 16 | NA | TRBV19 | NA | TGTGCCAGTAGTATAAGAGGGTTCGGACTTGTGAGCGAGCAGTACTTC | CASSIRGFGLVSEQYF
TRBJ2-7 | 13 | NA | TRBV5-1 | NA | TGCGCCAGCAGCGCCGACCTAGCTTACGAGCAGTACTTC | CASSADLAYEQYF
TRBJ1-5 | 15 | NA | TRBV5-5 | NA | TGTGCCAGCAGCTTGGTAGGGGTTGGTAATCAGCCCCAGCATTTT | CASSLVGVGNQPQHF
TRBJ2-1 | 14 | NA | TRBV11-2 | TRBD2 | TGTGCCAGCAGCCTGGGGACTAGCGGCAATGAGCAGTTCTTC | CASSLGTSGNEQFF
TRBJ1-2 | 14 | NA | TRBV6-5 | NA | TGTGCCAGCAGTTCACAACAGGGAACTGACGGCTACACCTTC | CASSSQQGTDGYTF
TRBJ2-4 | 21 | NA | TRBV10-1 | NA | TGCGCCAGCAGGAGAGCGGGGACACTCAATTGCCACCACCTAGCCAAAAACATTCAGTACTTC | CASRRAGTLNCHHLAKNIQYF
TRBJ2-7 | 14 | NA | TRBV28 | NA | TGTGCCAGCAGTTTCTCTGGGAGGTTCGACGAGCAGTACTTC | CASSFSGRFDEQYF
TRBJ2-5 | 17 | NA | TRBV10-3 | TRBD1 | TGTGCCATCAGTGAGGCCCCGACAGGGTACGGACAAGAGACCCAGTACTTC | CAISEAPTGYGQETQYF
TRBJ2-1 | 16 | NA | TRBV5-6 | TRBD1 | TGTGCCAGCAGCCCCCCCGGGACAGGGATTTACAATGAGCAGTTCTTC | CASSPPGTGIYNEQFF
TRBJ1-2 | 13 | NA | TRBV28 | TRBD1 | TGTGCCAGCAGTCCCGGACAGGGAAGGGGCTACACCTTC | CASSPGQGRGYTF
TRBJ2-5 | 17 | NA | TRBV2 | NA | TGTGCCAGCAGTGATCCACAGGGTGGGAGCAATGTTGAGACCCAGTACTTC | CASSDPQGGSNVETQYF
TRBJ1-3 | 14 | NA | TRBV7-2 | NA | TGTGCCAGCAGCTTAGGGGCCGCTGGAAACACCATATATTTT | CASSLGAAGNTIYF
TRBJ2-1 | 11 | NA | TRBV27 | NA | TGTGCCAGCAGTTTGAGGAATGAGCAGTTCTTC | CASSLRNEQFF
TRBJ2-1 | 15 | NA | TRBV5-6 | NA | TGTGCCAGCAGCCCCGGGGTAGGGCCCTACAATGAGCAGTTCTTC | CASSPGVGPYNEQFF
TRBJ1-1 | 14 | once | TRBV7-9 | NA | TGTGCCAGCAGCTTAGCGCTGGGAGAGACTGAAGCTTTCTTT | CASSLALGETEAFF
TRBJ1-3 | 14 | NA | TRBV27 | NA | TGTGCCAGCAGTTCACACAGGGATGGAAACACCATATATTTT | CASSSHRDGNTIYF
TRBJ1-2 | 15 | NA | TRBV12-2 | NA | TGTGCAAGTCGCCGAGAGGTTTCGGAGGTTAGCGGCTACACCTTC | CASRREVSEVSGYTF
TRBJ2-1 | 17 | NA | TRBV9 | TRBD2 | TGTGCCAGCGCAGCACCGTTGGCGGGAGGGCACTACAATGAGCAGTTCTTC | CASAAPLAGGHYNEQFF
TRBJ2-6 | 19 | NA | TRBV28 | NA | TGTGCCAGCAGTCTCCTGTTGGCAGACTCGTACTCTGGGGCCAACGTCCTGACTTTC | CASSLLLADSYSGANVLTF
TRBJ1-2 | 15 | NA | TRBV7-3 | TRBD1 | TGTGCCAGCAGCCCCTCCGGGACAGGGGGCGGTGGCTACACCTTC | CASSPSGTGGGGYTF
TRBJ2-5 | 13 | NA | TRBV6-1 | NA | TGTGCCAGCAGCCCCTGGGTAGCGGAGACCCAGTACTTC | CASSPWVAETQYF
TRBJ2-5 | 16 | NA | TRBV28 | NA | TGTGCCAGCAGTTTACTGGGGGGGACATTCCAAGAGACCCAGTACTTC | CASSLLGGTFQETQYF
TRBJ2-7 | 15 | once | TRBV5-8 | NA | TGTGCCAGCAGCTTGTTAGGGACACCTAACTACGAGCAGTACTTC | CASSLLGTPNYEQYF
TRBJ2-6 | 17 | NA | TRBV21-1 | NA | TGTGCCAGCTCAGGGGACAGGGACTTCTCTGGGGCCAACGTCCTGACTTTC | CASSGDRDFSGANVLTF
TRBJ2-1 | 14 | NA | TRBV7-9 | TRBD1 | TGTGCCAGCAGCCCCGGGACAGGGATGGATGAGCAGTTCTTC | CASSPGTGMDEQFF
TRBJ2-2 | 16 | NA | TRBV30 | NA | TGTGCCTGGAGTTTGGGGACTTGGTCCTGGGCCGGGGAGCTGTTTTTT | CAWSLGTWSWAGELFF
TRBJ2-5 | 15 | NA | TRBV5-1 | TRBD2 | TGCGCCAGCAGTTCCACTAGCGGGGGGGGAGAGACCCAGTACTTC | CASSSTSGGGETQYF
TRBJ2-5 | 15 | NA | TRBV7-3 | TRBD2 | TGTGCCAGCAGCTCACTAGCGGGAACTCAAGAGACCCAGTACTTC | CASSSLAGTQETQYF
TRBJ2-2 | 16 | NA | TRBV2 | TRBD2 | TGTGCCAGCAGTGACGGAGCGGGAGGGCCTTCCGGGGAGCTGTTTTTT | CASSDGAGGPSGELFF
TRBJ2-3 | 15 | once | TRBV7-3 | NA | TGTGCCAGCAGCTTCACAGGAACTGCCACAGATACGCAGTATTTT | CASSFTGTATDTQYF
TRBJ1-2 | 14 | NA | TRBV10-2 | TRBD1 | TGCGCCAGCAGTGAGGAGGGGGCTGGCTATGGCTACACCTTC | CASSEEGAGYGYTF
TRBJ2-5 | 15 | NA | TRBV19 | TRBD1 | TGTGCCAGTAGTCAGACCGGGACAGGGGAAGAGACCCAGTACTTC | CASSQTGTGEETQYF
TRBJ2-3 | 18 | NA | TRBV2 | NA | TGTGCCAGCAGGGGCCTCGGCGGGTATAATTCTAGCACAGATACGCAGTATTTT | CASRGLGGYNSSTDTQYF
TRBJ2-5 | 15 | NA | TRBV7-9 | NA | TGTGCCAGCAGCTTAGGCTCCCTGCCAGGGGTGGCCCAGTACTTC | CASSLGSLPGVAQYF